This T cell receptor (beta chain) came from a study of regulatory T cells in long-lasting Graves disease. Looking at the study overall: By definition, persistent Graves' disease involved antithyroid drugs for over 5 years alongside positive TSH receptor antibodies. Study results and caveats: Only peripheral blood was studied, not thyroid tissue. There were preferences for TRBV28, TRBJ1-2 and TRBJ2-5 in persistent disease.

Time point reported: persistent/refractory GD, antithyroid drugs over 5 years with positive TRAb. The TCR library was prepared using RNA isolated from PBMCs. This clonotype was seen many times. No antigen is known for it. Assembly of TCR beta libraries relied on iRepertoire HTBI primers together with Arm-PCR of CDR3 regions. As handled by the study authors: Identification of gene segments yielded more than 60 TRBV and 13 to 15 TRBJ across samples. TCRdb used MiXCR to reprocess the multiplex PCR reads, holding one entry per CDR3 protein. In this record, the V and J calls reflect TCRdb's handling and not the investigators' own analysis. The data show a few hundred thousand distinct CDR3 sequences, less than 25% seen once. The CDR3 runs to 14 residues. V lost 7 bases and J 0 bases, leaving 10 bases between the germline ends.

The input for sequencing was peripheral blood mononuclear cells (PBMCs), taken when the disease was refractory, from a patient treated with antithyroid drugs. This clonotype was sampled from a female donor with Graves disease. The rearrangement uses TRBV12-3 or TRBV12-4 and TRBJ1-3, with D uncertain. CDR3 bases: TGTGCCAGCAAATCCGTCCTCTCTGGAAACACCATATATTTT. This gives the protein CASKSVLSGNTIYF.